This T cell receptor (beta chain) was recorded in a study of blood T cell repertoires in COVID-19. The V gene lost 5 bases and the J gene lost 5 bases, with 4 bases spanning the gap. The CDR3 totals 11 residues. Germline V CDR1 and CDR2: SGHAT, FQNNGV. The data were produced by immunoSEQ multiplex PCR, yet TCRdb's version contains in-frame clones alone and is incomplete. The sample has approximately 78,000 clones, roughly 87% seen once. This sequence originates from a man between 45 and 60 years old with acute or convalescent COVID-19. This sequence joins TRBV11-2 and TRBJ2-1; no clear D gene. The sample taken for sequencing was peripheral blood. The CDR3 sequence: CASSLNNEQFF. CDR3 DNA sequence: TGTGCCAGCAGCCTAAACAATGAGCAGTTCTTC.